These 5 T cell receptor beta chains were sequenced from one sample in a study of OX40 agonist ivuxolimab in advanced cancers. Libraries were built with the immunoSEQ multiplex PCR assay. Drawn from immuneACCESS, this table holds only the in-frame rearrangements with V and J called that TCRdb kept. Clones are partly lost; checked studies trace under half to an unresolved V gene and leave the rest unexplained. This sample holds approximately 77,000 clones; about 89% were observed only once. The ten biggest clones cover about 14% of the sample. The material was CD4+ or CD8+ T cells sorted from blood, obtained in a trial of the OX40 agonist ivuxolimab. The origin of the receptors is an adult with an advanced solid tumor such as melanoma, head and neck, liver or kidney cancer.

The chain employs TRBV9 and TRBJ1-1; D perhaps matches TRBD1 (6 bases). The CDR3 covers 13 residues. The germline CDR1 and CDR2 sequences are SGDLS and YYNGEE. Trimming took off 4 bases at V and 7 bases at J, with 14 bases between the two ends. CDR3 DNA sequence: TGTGCCAGCAGCTCCCGGGGGCAGAGTGAAGCTTTCTTT. Translating gives CASSSRGQSEAFF.

To note about this clone: One end of the junction does not line up with germline, which may come from a read error. J is TRBJ1-2 and V is TRBV20-1; D unclear. This CDR3 region has 10 residues. Germline loops: CDR1 DFQATT, CDR2 SNEGSKA (reference sequence). CDR3 loop: CSATQNRMGF. CDR3 nucleotides: TGCAGTGCTACCCAGAACCGGATGGGCTTC.

The chain carries TRBV4-1 and TRBJ1-5; no clear D. The CDR3 contains 15 residues. Trimming removed 0 bases at V and 3 bases at J, with 9 bases between. Germline V gene lookup returns CDR1 MGHRA and CDR2 YSYEKL. The DNA of the CDR3 is TGCGCCAGCAGCCAAGATAGTAGGAACAATCAGCCCCAGCATTTT. As protein: CASSQDSRNNQPQHF.

This chain links TRBV5-1 with TRBJ2-1, with D uncertain. Germline CDR1 reads SGHRS; CDR2 reads YFSETQ. The CDR3 length is 13 residues. V was pared by 0 bases and J by 8 bases, with 9 bases between. The CDR3 region has the DNA TGCGCCAGCAGCTTGGCAGGATTTTATGAGCAGTTCTTC. It encodes CASSLAGFYEQFF.

The chain has TRBV11-2 and TRBJ1-2, with D unresolved. CDR3 size: 14 residues. The V gene lost 0 bases and the J gene lost 5 bases, with 10 bases spanning the gap. In germline, CDR1 is SGHAT, CDR2 FQNNGV. Here the CDR3 reads CASSLDPEGYGYTF. The CDR3 nucleotides are TGTGCCAGCAGCTTAGATCCAGAAGGGTATGGCTACACCTTC.